Below are 31 T cell receptor beta chains sequenced from a single sample in a study of T cells after posttransplantation cyclophosphamide. The table came from immunoSEQ multiplex PCR; TCRdb's copy has only in-frame clones and leaves some out. The data hold 15,000 to 17,000 clones, with 80% to 85% observed a single time. Sampled 1 year posttransplant, controls received myeloablative marrow transplants, methotrexate and a calcineurin inhibitor. Sequencing was performed on PBMCs, taken less than 400 days after allogeneic stem cell transplant with calcineurin inhibitor and methotrexate. These receptors all come from a young adult male patient who received an allogeneic stem cell transplant from a related donor, was CMV-positive, and had no GVHD. Some T cells here may be from the graft donor.

The V and J genes are TRBV30 and TRBJ1-6; the match to TRBD1 covers 8 bases. The CDR3 length is 16 residues. Trimming cost V 2 bases and J 2 bases; bases outside gene matches: 5. Germline lookup yields CDR1 GTSNPN and CDR2 SVGIG (reference sequence). The DNA of the CDR3 is TGTGCCTGGAGTCCGGACAGGGACACCTATAATTCACCCCTCCACTTT. As protein: CAWSPDRDTYNSPLHF.

This clone has more than one count but fewer than ten. The chain carries TRBV4-1 and TRBJ2-1, with D maybe TRBD2 (5 bases). The V end was cut by 0 bases, the J end by 9 bases, with 18 bases between. The V gene's germline CDR1 is MGHRA and CDR2 YSYEKL. The CDR3 covers 16 residues. CDR3 sequence reads: CASSQDRDHVLREQFF. CDR3 nucleotides: TGCGCCAGCAGCCAAGATCGGGATCACGTCTTACGTGAGCAGTTCTTC.

The chain employs TRBV5-1 and TRBJ1-5; D perhaps matches TRBD1 (6 bases). CDR3 length: 15 amino acids. The germline CDR1 and CDR2 sequences are SGHRS and YFSETQ. V lost 4 bases and J lost 4, with 15 bases in between. The CDR3 DNA is TGCGCCAGCAGCCCCGAGGGACACCTAAATCAGCCCCAGCATTTT. This encodes CASSPEGHLNQPQHF.

This chain joins TRBV9 and TRBJ1-2, with 7 bases that match TRBD1. This CDR3 has 16 amino acids. The V and J ends lost 0 bases and 4 bases, in that order; junction bases with no gene match: 9. CDR1 SGDLS and CDR2 YYNGEE come from the germline V gene. The CDR3 bases are TGTGCCAGCAGCGTAGAGGCAGGGGGGCTTTCCTATGGCTACACCTTC. Translating it yields CASSVEAGGLSYGYTF.

The gene calls are TRBV30 and TRBJ1-3; tentative D call: TRBD1 (6 bases). The V gene lost 2 bases and the J gene lost 1 base, with 18 bases spanning the gap. The V gene's germline CDR1 is GTSNPN and CDR2 SVGIG (reference sequence). CDR3 length equals 17 residues. As DNA, the CDR3 is TGTGCCTGGAGTAAACAGGGAGTGGAGGTTTCTGGAAACACCATATATTTT. Residues: CAWSKQGVEVSGNTIYF. The full variable domain, with the rest looked up from reference TRBV30 and TRBJ1-3, is SQTIHQWPATLVQPVGSPLSLECTVEGTSNPNLYWYRQAAGRGLQLLFYSVGIGQISSEVPQNLSASRPQDRQFILSSKKLLLSDSGFYLCAWSKQGVEVSGNTIYFGEGSWLTVV.

This clone has a handful of counts. The chain uses TRBV6-6 and TRBJ1-5, with 10 nucleotides matching TRBD1. J gave up 7 bases and V 5 bases, and 8 bases lay outside the gene matches. The CDR3 consists of 15 residues. Germline V lookup: CDR1 MNHNY, CDR2 SVGAGI (reference sequence). The CDR3 DNA follows: TGTGCCAGCAGTGACAGGGACAGGGGTTGGCAGCCCCAGCATTTT. Residues: CASSDRDRGWQPQHF.

This rearrangement joins TRBV14 to TRBJ1-2; D may be TRBD1 (5 bases). Trimming took 2 bases from V and 5 from J, leaving 18 bases between them. CDR1 is SGHDN and CDR2 is FVKESK in the germline V gene. The CDR3 runs 16 residues. The CDR3 DNA sequence: TGTGCCAGCAGCCAAAACCAGGGATATCTAAGATATGGCTACACCTTC. It translates to CASSQNQGYLRYGYTF.

The chain uses TRBV4-3 and TRBJ1-2; no firm D call. V dropped 4 bases and J dropped 4 bases, with 10 bases sitting between them. The germline CDR1 and CDR2 sequences are LGHNA and YSLEER. The CDR3 extends over 13 amino acids. The CDR3 here is CASSLRGSYGYTF. DNA of the CDR3: TGCGCCAGCAGCCTCCGAGGATCCTATGGCTACACCTTC.

The chain couples TRBV5-6 to TRBJ2-5; 9 bases map to TRBD1. The J call may be mistaken, given a closer DNA end match to TRBJ2-7. This CDR3 comprises 15 residues. Germline V gene sequence: CDR1 SGHDT, CDR2 YYEEEE. The CDR3 nucleotides are TGTGCCAGCAGCTTGTTCCGGACAGGGGATTACGAGCAGTACTTC. Translating it yields CASSLFRTGDYEQYF.

The V call is TRBV5-5, the J call TRBJ2-5; the D gene is possibly TRBD2 (6 bases). Gene TRBJ2-7 matches the end of the DNA better, so the J call may be wrong. Germline V gene data show CDR1 as SGHKS and CDR2 as YYEKEE (reference sequence). CDR3 size: 14 residues. Here the CDR3 reads CASSQAGSSYEQYF. CDR3 sequence (DNA): TGTGCCAGCAGCCAGGCGGGGAGCTCCTACGAGCAGTACTTC.

The chain couples TRBV29-1 to TRBJ2-7, with TRBD2 as a possible D gene (5 bases). The CDR3 length is 10 residues. The V gene's germline CDR1 is SQVTM and CDR2 ANQGSEA. Deletions cut 6 bases from V and 6 bases from J, with 9 bases between. This CDR3 is CSVGGPEQYF. CDR3 coding DNA: TGCAGCGTCGGAGGTCCCGAGCAGTACTTC.

This chain uses TRBV12-2 with TRBJ1-2. TRBV12-2 is classified as a pseudogene. This CDR3 is built from 13 residues. The CDR3 DNA sequence: TGTGCAAGTCGCTTAGAGACGGCGGGCGGCTACACCTTC. Its translation: CASRLETAGGYTF.

The chain couples TRBV5-1 to TRBJ2-5, with 9 bases matching TRBD2. The J call is in doubt because the DNA end fits TRBJ2-7 better. Germline values: CDR1 SGHRS, CDR2 YFSETQ. This CDR3 contains 17 residues. The CDR3 coding sequence is TGCGCCAGCAGCTTGTTGAGTAGCGGGAGTTTTAGGTACGAGCAGTACTTC. It specifies CASSLLSSGSFRYEQYF.

This sequence joins TRBV4-3 and TRBJ1-5; TRBD1 aligns across 7 bases. Germline V gene lookup returns CDR1 LGHNA and CDR2 YSLEER. V lost 2 bases and J lost 4; bases outside the gene matches: 5. CDR3 length: 15 amino acids. The CDR3 reads CASSQITGANQPQHF. The CDR3 nucleotides read TGCGCCAGCAGCCAAATTACAGGGGCAAATCAGCCCCAGCATTTT.

The V and J genes are TRBV6-5 and TRBJ2-5; 7 bases are a match to TRBD1. V dropped 0 bases and J dropped 3; count of bases not matched to a gene: 4. Germline V gene sequence: CDR1 MNHEY, CDR2 SVGAGI. CDR3 length: 15 amino acids. CDR3 bases: TGTGCCAGCAGTTACTCGGGACAGAATAAAGAGACCCAGTACTTC. Amino acids: CASSYSGQNKETQYF.

This CDR3 reads CASSLTRGSAGNEQFF. CDR3 DNA: TGCGCCAGCAGCTTGACTCGCGGGAGCGCTGGGAATGAGCAGTTCTTC. V is TRBV5-1 and J is TRBJ2-1, with 7 bases aligning to TRBD2. J gave up 7 bases and V 1 base, and 11 bases lay outside the gene matches. The CDR3 covers 16 residues. From germline, CDR1 is SGHRS and CDR2 YFSETQ.

The chain has TRBV20-1 and TRBJ1-1; D uncertain. CDR1 is DFQATT, CDR2 SNEGSKA, per germline (reference sequence). Trimming removed 6 bases from V and 5 bases from J, with 10 bases in between. The CDR3 covers 11 residues. The CDR3 loop is CSANRETEAFF. The CDR3 DNA reads TGCAGTGCGAATCGGGAGACTGAAGCTTTCTTT.

The gene calls are TRBV7-9 and TRBJ1-5; 7 bases are shared with TRBD1. From germline, CDR1 is SEHNR and CDR2 FQNEAQ (reference sequence). This CDR3 region has 14 residues. Trimming removed 5 bases from V and 7 bases from J; junction bases left unmatched: 8. The CDR3 here is CASSRGGAGQPQHF. CDR3 coding DNA: TGTGCCAGCAGCCGAGGGGGCGCGGGGCAGCCCCAGCATTTT.

The rearrangement uses TRBV20-1 and TRBJ2-1; TRBD2 might be the D (5 bases). This CDR3 contains 11 residues. V gave up 4 bases and J gave up 10 bases, with 11 bases separating them. CDR1 and CDR2 from the germline V gene are DFQATT and SNEGSKA (reference sequence). This chain's CDR3 is CSATAREEQFF. The CDR3 nucleotides are TGCAGTGCTACTGCTAGGGAGGAGCAGTTCTTC.

V is TRBV7-9 and J is TRBJ1-1, with 7 positions matching TRBD1. The CDR3 covers 14 residues. Germline V gene sequence: CDR1 SEHNR, CDR2 FQNEAQ (reference sequence). The V segment lost 8 bases and the J segment 4 bases; nucleotides outside the gene matches: 10. CDR3 sequence (DNA): TGTGCCAGCTTAGGGGAAGACAGGGCCACTGAAGCTTTCTTT. Translating gives CASLGEDRATEAFF.

The chain uses TRBV2 and TRBJ1-4; tentative D call: TRBD1 (5 bases). V was shortened by 4 bases and J by 8 bases, with 14 bases between the two germline ends. The CDR3 runs to 14 residues. Germline values: CDR1 SNHLY, CDR2 FYNNEI. In DNA, the CDR3 is TGTGCCAGCAGTGCGATGCAGGGAGGCGAAAAACTGTTTTTT. The encoded protein is CASSAMQGGEKLFF.

This chain uses TRBV9 with TRBJ2-1; TRBD2 agrees at 8 bases. The CDR3 has 16 amino acids. Per the germline V gene, CDR1 is SGDLS and CDR2 is YYNGEE. V gave up 0 bases and J gave up 9 bases; unmatched junction bases: 11. CDR3 bases: TGTGCCAGCAGCGTAGCCGTACTAGCGGTCGACAGTGAGCAGTTCTTC. Protein sequence: CASSVAVLAVDSEQFF.

The V call is TRBV4-1, the J call TRBJ1-2; perhaps TRBD1 as D (6 bases). The CDR3 runs to 16 residues. Germline lookup yields CDR1 MGHRA and CDR2 YSYEKL. Deletions cut 0 bases from V and 2 bases from J, with 13 bases between. The CDR3 nucleotides read TGCGCCAGCAGCCAAGATCAACAGGGATCCAACTATGGCTACACCTTC. The encoded protein is CASSQDQQGSNYGYTF.

This clone was counted between two and nine times. The chain uses TRBV28 and TRBJ1-5; the D gene is possibly TRBD1 (5 bases). Germline V gene lookup returns CDR1 MDHEN and CDR2 SYDVKM. V dropped 2 bases and J dropped 3 bases, with 11 bases sitting between them. The CDR3 contains 15 residues. The DNA of the CDR3 is TGTGCCAGCAGTTTAAGTGCGGGGCCCAATCAGCCCCAGCATTTT. Translated: CASSLSAGPNQPQHF.

The V and J genes are TRBV4-1 and TRBJ1-2; tentatively, D is TRBD1 (5 bases). The CDR3 length is 14 residues. Germline loops: CDR1 MGHRA, CDR2 YSYEKL. V lost 0 bases and J lost 9, with 14 bases in between. The CDR3 DNA reads as TGCGCCAGCAGCCAAGACCCCCCGGTGGGGCGCTACACCTTC. Protein product: CASSQDPPVGRYTF.

The V call is TRBV7-2, the J call TRBJ2-5; D is undetermined. The end of the DNA aligns better with TRBJ2-7, so the J call may be wrong. The CDR3 sequence is 14 residues long. Germline lookup yields CDR1 SGHTA and CDR2 FQGNSA. Written as DNA, the CDR3 is TGTGCCAGCAGCTTAGCATCTGTCCTAGTCGAGCAGTACTTC. Protein sequence: CASSLASVLVEQYF.

The gene calls are TRBV5-1 and TRBJ1-2; D unclear. The V end was cut by 0 bases, the J end by 3 bases, with 9 bases between. This CDR3 spans 14 amino acids. The germline V gene has CDR1 SGHRS and CDR2 YFSETQ. CDR3: CASSLERGDYGYTF. Written as DNA, the CDR3 is TGCGCCAGCAGCTTGGAACGGGGAGACTATGGCTACACCTTC.

This chain links TRBV5-4 with TRBJ2-7; 10 nucleotides agree with TRBD2. The trim removed 1 base at V and 3 bases at J, leaving 13 bases unmatched. The CDR3 runs to 18 residues. CDR1 and CDR2 (germline): SGHNT, YYREEE (reference sequence). The CDR3 DNA follows: TGTGCCAGCAGCTTGCAAGGGCTAGCGGGAGTCAGAAGCTACGAGCAGTACTTC. Its translation: CASSLQGLAGVRSYEQYF.

The chain couples TRBV19 to TRBJ1-1, with a tentative D call TRBD1 (5 bases). The CDR3 is 15 residues long. Germline CDR1 reads LNHDA; CDR2 reads SQIVND (reference sequence). The V and J ends lost 1 base and 0 bases respectively, with 9 bases between them. In nucleotides, the CDR3 is TGTGCCAGTAGTATAGCCGGGGGAGTGAACACTGAAGCTTTCTTT. As protein: CASSIAGGVNTEAFF.

This sequence joins TRBV9 and TRBJ2-3; the match to TRBD2 covers 13 bases. The trim removed 4 bases at V and 4 bases at J, leaving 12 bases unmatched. Per the germline V gene, CDR1 is SGDLS and CDR2 is YYNGEE. This CDR3 has 18 amino acids. CDR3 protein: CASSFTPGTSGMPDTQYF. As DNA, the CDR3 is TGTGCCAGCAGCTTCACCCCAGGGACTAGCGGGATGCCAGATACGCAGTATTTT.

The chain recombines TRBV5-1 with TRBJ2-5; 11 nucleotides agree with TRBD2. The CDR3 runs 15 residues. Losses at the gene ends were 5 bases for V and 5 bases for J; bases not matched to a gene: 8. The germline V gene encodes CDR1 SGHRS and CDR2 YFSETQ. The chain's CDR3 is CASRTSGKSSETQYF. The CDR3 bases are TGCGCCAGCAGGACTAGCGGGAAGTCAAGCGAGACCCAGTACTTC.